The TCR beta chain under discussion was sequenced for a study of T cell changes during pregnancy in multiple sclerosis. Sequencing was performed with immunoSEQ multiplex PCR; in TCRdb, only in-frame clones are kept and a portion is missing. Among about 40,000 clones listed, roughly nine tenths were seen once. The sequence was collected from a female donor in good health, enrolled as a control in a pregnancy study. The source was CD4+ T cells from peripheral blood mononuclear cells, collected in the third trimester of pregnancy.

CDR3 sequence (DNA): TGTGCCAGCAGCTCCCCCGCAGGGGTCGAGCAGTACTTC. Its protein product is CASSSPAGVEQYF. The rearrangement links TRBV7-9 to TRBJ2-7; the D gene is possibly TRBD1 (6 bases). V lost 4 bases and J 6 bases, leaving 13 bases between the germline ends. The CDR3 has 13 residues. CDR1 SEHNR and CDR2 FQNEAQ come from the germline V gene (reference sequence).